This record covers a single T cell receptor (beta chain). Methods used by the authors: Reference gene primers were amplified, and this amplification served to estimate nucleated cell counts. Sequencing used immunoSEQ multiplex PCR; TCRdb keeps in-frame clones, though not all of them. D and trimming come from the DNA, and the V and J calls and clone size come from that table. Among some 170,000 clones listed, more than 80% were seen once. Trimming left V 5 bases short and J 8 bases short, with 20 bases between. CDR3 length equals 15 residues. Per the germline V gene, CDR1 is MNHEY and CDR2 is SMNVEV (reference sequence). This sample is drawn from a study of blood T cell repertoires in COVID-19. For the study at large: Spain, Italy and the United States supplied samples that represented acute and convalescent COVID-19. From T cells, B-cell-depleted T cells, or PBMCs came the material, which was cDNA or gDNA.

The sequenced sample was peripheral blood. The chain recombines TRBV27 with TRBJ2-3, with D possibly matching TRBD2 (7 bases). The clonotype comes from a human donor in a cohort sampled during active COVID-19. CDR3 coding DNA: TGTGCCAGCAGTCAGGAGGGGGTGGGCGGGGGTACGCAGTATTTT. Translation: CASSQEGVGGGTQYF.